This paragraph reports one T cell receptor (beta chain). This clone was counted between two and nine times. Its target antigen remains unknown. No base qualities exist here, and no much larger clone lies one base off it. The method was the immunoSEQ multiplex PCR assay. As for how the authors treated the data: A statistical classification framework was developed to diagnose cytomegalovirus status using the catalog of TCR beta chain sequences. TCRdb obtained this table from immuneACCESS and retained in-frame rearrangements with V and J assigned. These tables miss some clones; where compared with another copy, unresolved V genes account for less than half of the shortfall, and the remainder is unexplained. The V and J calls and the clone size are those of that table, but D and trimming were determined from the DNA. Within this sample are roughly 200,000 clones, with about 81% of them counted one time only. 1.2% of the sample is held by the ten biggest clonotypes.

The data derive from a study of cytomegalovirus exposure and HLA in healthy donors (dated by TCRdb to the late 2010s). Turning to the overall study: A later analysis indicated that the 100 to 150 validation repertoires were generated on the platform also employed for the roughly 650 repertoires of the first cohort. Along with the approximately 620-subject first cohort, a separate validation cohort of over 90 different subjects was used. To predict cytomegalovirus infection status, the study brought together high-throughput TCR immunosequencing, statistical association of individual TCRs with disease status, and machine learning. The study was designed to test whether signatures of past pathogen exposure could be identified by cataloging public T cell receptors.

Spanning cysteine to phenylalanine, the CDR3 consists of 16 amino acids. The retained sequence is limited to the CDR3, 48 bases, with the frame set at the first base. Reading the germline V gene gives CDR1 LGHNA and CDR2 YNFKEQ. V trim: 2 bases; J trim: 4 bases; unmatched bases: 7. Here is what the overall study found, with its caveats: A later analysis had no HLA typing for the validation cohort, so co-occurrence there was scored across all 130 or so repertoires. According to the authors, the approach could potentially be generalized to other disease states and immunological phenotypes. Most TCR sequences were seen in very few donors, while some public TCRs were found in many individuals. The study listed 150 to 200 TCR beta chains as associated with cytomegalovirus. A later analysis found that TCRs clustered in the first cohort also tended to co-occur in the approximately 120 validation repertoires, with 94% of cluster scores above 0. In both the original and validation cohorts, the classifier was reported to diagnose cytomegalovirus status with high specificity and sensitivity. In vitro tests confirmed that a few of the cytomegalovirus-associated TCR beta chains recognize cytomegalovirus antigens.

Donors formed part of the validation cohort, which comprised 120 subjects and was distinct from the first cohort of 550 to 850 subjects. This sequence was found in a woman in her thirties in good health and CMV-seronegative. The sequenced sample was PBMCs. Recombination connected TRBV4-2 to TRBJ1-3, with 8 bases in between that match TRBD1. The DNA sequence is as follows: TGTGCCAGCAGCCAATCGGACAGGGCCAACGGAAACACCATATATTTT. It translates as CASSQSDRANGNTIYF.